This T cell receptor (beta chain) originates from a study of T cell responses to AZD1222 COVID-19 vaccine. Notes on the study in general: None of the repertoires were sampled until the peak T cell response had passed.

The method was immunoSEQ multiplex PCR; TCRdb's version includes in-frame clones alone and lacks a portion of them. Here the sample spans 130,000 to 150,000 clones, 85% to 90% being singletons. Trimming shortened V by 1 base and J by 8 bases, and 16 bases separated the two germline ends. This CDR3 is built from 16 residues. Germline-derived CDR1 and CDR2 are SGHRS and YFSETQ. With respect to this clone: Antigen specificity is unknown.

The sample was peripheral blood, taken on day 0 of AZD1222 vaccination. The sequence came from an adult in good health. The chain combines TRBV5-1 with TRBJ1-6; perhaps TRBD1 as D (6 bases). The CDR3 DNA follows: TGCGCCAGCAGCTTGAGTGGGCAGGGGAGCGATTCACCCCTCCACTTT. Translation gives CASSLSGQGSDSPLHF. Full variable domain (remainder filled in from reference TRBV5-1 and TRBJ1-6): KAGVTQTPRYLIKTRGQQVTLSCSPISGHRSVSWYQQTPGQGLQFLFEYFSETQRNKGNFPGRFSGRQFSNSRSEMNVSTLELGDSALYLCASSLSGQGSDSPLHFGNGTRLTVT.